Each of the 31 T cell receptor beta chains below was sequenced from the same sample in a study of blood T cell repertoires in COVID-19. The data were produced by immunoSEQ multiplex PCR, yet TCRdb's version contains in-frame clones alone and is incomplete. Among hundreds of thousands of clones listed, around 91% were seen once. Sequencing used peripheral blood. These receptors originate from a woman aged 18-29 years who had recovered from COVID-19.

The gene calls are TRBV6-2 or TRBV6-3 and TRBJ1-1, with D possibly matching TRBD1 (5 bases). The CDR3 has 15 amino acids. V was trimmed by 3 bases and J by 0 bases, leaving 11 bases between them. In germline, CDR1 is MNHEY, CDR2 SVGEGT. In DNA form, the CDR3 reads TGTGCCAGCAGTTATACCGGGACTCTGAACACTGAAGCTTTCTTT. Amino acid sequence: CASSYTGTLNTEAFF.

The V and J genes are TRBV4-1 and TRBJ1-3; D call uncertain. Trimming left V 4 bases short and J 0 bases short, with 16 bases between. The CDR3 is made up of 17 amino acids. CDR1 and CDR2 (germline): MGHRA, YSYEKL. The CDR3: CASSPPGGRSSGNTIYF. As DNA, the CDR3 is TGCGCCAGCAGCCCCCCCGGAGGTAGGAGCTCTGGAAACACCATATATTTT.

V gene TRBV30 combines with J gene TRBJ1-3; D is perhaps TRBD1 (6 bases). The V gene lost 5 bases and the J gene lost 10 bases, with 21 bases spanning the gap. The CDR3 consists of 14 residues. Germline V lookup: CDR1 GTSNPN, CDR2 SVGIG (reference sequence). This CDR3 is CAWGFRGGGTTIYF. CDR3 sequence (DNA): TGTGCCTGGGGCTTCCGAGGGGGTGGAACGACCATATATTTT. The full variable domain, in which reference TRBV30 and TRBJ1-3 provide the parts outside the CDR3, is SQTIHQWPATLVQPVGSPLSLECTVEGTSNPNLYWYRQAAGRGLQLLFYSVGIGQISSEVPQNLSASRPQDRQFILSSKKLLLSDSGFYLCAWGFRGGGTTIYFGEGSWLTVV.

This sequence joins TRBV14 and TRBJ2-3; D is unresolved. The length of the CDR3 is 15 residues. CDR1 SGHDN and CDR2 FVKESK come from the germline V gene. V lost 1 base and J 6 bases, leaving 14 bases between the germline ends. The chain's CDR3 is CASSQVGSPADTQYF. For the CDR3, the DNA is TGTGCCAGCAGCCAAGTGGGCAGCCCCGCCGATACGCAGTATTTT.

The V call is TRBV5-4, the J call TRBJ1-2; D is uncertain. There are 12 residues in the CDR3. Germline CDR1 reads SGHNT; CDR2 reads YYREEE (reference sequence). V lost 4 bases and J lost 5, with 9 bases in between. CDR3 nucleotides: TGTGCCAGCAGCGAAAACAGTTATGGCTACACCTTC. Its protein is CASSENSYGYTF. The variable domain in full, completed from reference TRBV5-4 and TRBJ1-2, reads ETGVTQSPTHLIKTRGQQVTLRCSSQSGHNTVSWYQQALGQGPQFIFQYYREEENGRGNFPPRFSGLQFPNYSSELNVNALELDDSALYLCASSENSYGYTFGSGTRLTVV.

The rearrangement joins TRBV24-1 to TRBJ2-3; TRBD1 matches 9 bases. The junction had 7 bases not matched to a gene; V was cut back by 3 bases and J by 4 bases. Germline assignment: CDR1 KGHDR and CDR2 SFDVKD. This CDR3 contains 16 residues. For the CDR3, the DNA is TGTGCCACCAGTGATCCAGGATGGGACAGGGCAGATACGCAGTATTTT. This encodes CATSDPGWDRADTQYF.

The rearrangement uses TRBV19 and TRBJ1-2; 7 nucleotides align to TRBD1. Unmatched junction bases numbered 3, after V lost 2 bases and J lost 0 bases. The CDR3 sequence is 15 residues long. Germline V lookup: CDR1 LNHDA, CDR2 SQIVND (reference sequence). The CDR3 sequence is CASSIRGGTNYGYTF. In DNA, the CDR3 is TGTGCCAGTAGTATACGAGGGGGCACTAACTATGGCTACACCTTC. The full variable domain, rest sourced from reference TRBV19 and TRBJ1-2, is DGGITQSPKYLFRKEGQNVTLSCEQNLNHDAMYWYRQDPGQGLRLIYYSQIVNDFQKGDIAEGYSVSREKKESFPLTVTSAQKNPTAFYLCASSIRGGTNYGYTFGSGTRLTVV.

The rearrangement links TRBV10-1 to TRBJ1-1; D is uncertain. CDR1 and CDR2 (germline): WNHNN, SYGVQD (reference sequence). This CDR3 spans 15 amino acids. With 0 bases removed from V and 0 bases from J, the gap between germline ends came to 8 bases. CDR3 DNA: TGCGCCAGCAGTGAGTCGGTGGCAGTGAACACTGAAGCTTTCTTT. Amino acid sequence: CASSESVAVNTEAFF.

This chain uses TRBV21-1 with TRBJ2-7; TRBD2, the table's D call, lacks a check against the DNA. TRBV21-1 is classified as a pseudogene. This CDR3 is 17 amino acids long. The CDR3 sequence is CASSKAMLRDSKGEQYV. The CDR3 DNA reads TGTGCCAGCAGCAAAGCGATGTTAAGGGACTCTAAGGGCGAGCAGTACGTC.

The J gene is TRBJ1-6, the V gene TRBV11-2; a possible D gene is TRBD1 (5 bases). Germline CDR1 reads SGHAT; CDR2 reads FQNNGV. This CDR3 has 12 residues. The V end was cut by 0 bases, the J end by 14 bases, with 8 bases between. Written as DNA, the CDR3 is TGTGCCAGCAGCTTAGACAGGGTCACCCTCCACTTT. Protein sequence: CASSLDRVTLHF.

The CDR3 DNA reads as TGTGCCAGCAGCGGACAGGGGGCATCCTATAATTCACCCCTCCACTTT. It encodes CASSGQGASYNSPLHF. The chain uses TRBV7-2 and TRBJ1-6; 11 nucleotides agree with TRBD1. The CDR3 has 16 residues. The germline V gene has CDR1 SGHTA and CDR2 FQGNSA. V was clipped by 5 bases and J by 1 base; unmatched bases: 1. The full variable domain, its missing parts supplied by reference TRBV7-2 and TRBJ1-6, is GAGVSQSPSNKVTEKGKDVELRCDPISGHTALYWYRQSLGQGLEFLIYFQGNSAPDKSGLPSDRFSAERTGGSVSTLTIQRTQQEDSAVYLCASSGQGASYNSPLHFGNGTRLTVT.

This clone came up once. The gene calls are TRBV4-1 and TRBJ2-2; D is ambiguous. This CDR3 is built from 14 residues. Germline V lookup: CDR1 MGHRA, CDR2 YSYEKL. Trimming removed 1 base at V and 5 bases at J, with 8 bases between. The CDR3 loop reads CASSQVGETGELFF. DNA for the CDR3: TGCGCCAGCAGCCAAGTCGGAGAAACCGGGGAGCTGTTTTTT.

The V call is TRBV19, the J call TRBJ2-5; 7 nucleotides agree with TRBD2. V was clipped by 3 bases and J by 5 bases; unmatched bases: 9. The CDR3 runs to 15 residues. Per the germline V gene, CDR1 is LNHDA and CDR2 is SQIVND (reference sequence). CDR3 coding DNA: TGTGCCAGTAGTATGCTAGCCAGGCGGGGGGAGACCCAGTACTTC. Its translation: CASSMLARRGETQYF. Using reference TRBV19 and TRBJ2-5 for the parts outside the CDR3, the full variable domain is DGGITQSPKYLFRKEGQNVTLSCEQNLNHDAMYWYRQDPGQGLRLIYYSQIVNDFQKGDIAEGYSVSREKKESFPLTVTSAQKNPTAFYLCASSMLARRGETQYFGPGTRLLVL.

This chain joins TRBV15 and TRBJ2-5; 8 nucleotides match TRBD1. Looked up from germline, CDR1 is LNHNV and CDR2 is YYDKDF (reference sequence). V was pared by 1 base and J by 4 bases, with 5 bases of the junction left unmatched. This CDR3 spans 15 amino acids. CDR3 protein: CATSRGSRGRETQYF. DNA of the CDR3: TGTGCCACCAGCAGAGGATCCAGGGGGCGAGAGACCCAGTACTTC.

In this sample, this clone turned up once. The chain recombines TRBV11-3 with TRBJ1-1, with a tentative D call TRBD1 (6 bases). CDR1 is SGHNT, CDR2 YENEEA, per germline. The CDR3 is 14 amino acids. V lost 1 base and J lost 1, with 7 bases in between. This CDR3 reads CASSLGTENTEAFF. Written as DNA, the CDR3 is TGTGCCAGCAGCTTAGGGACAGAGAACACTGAAGCTTTCTTT.

V is TRBV19 and J is TRBJ1-5, with TRBD1 matching over 9 bases. The trim removed 6 bases at V and 7 bases at J, leaving 1 base unmatched. CDR3 size: 12 residues. The germline V gene encodes CDR1 LNHDA and CDR2 SQIVND (reference sequence). The CDR3 DNA follows: TGTGCCAGTAGCACAGGGGGCCAGCCCCAGCATTTT. This codes for CASSTGGQPQHF.

The chain has TRBV5-8 and TRBJ1-2; 9 bases line up with TRBD1. The CDR3 has 13 residues. The V gene's germline CDR1 is SGHTS and CDR2 YDEGEE. V dropped 5 bases and J dropped 4; count of bases not matched to a gene: 3. Here the CDR3 reads CASRGTGSYGYTF. CDR3 coding DNA: TGTGCCAGCAGGGGGACAGGGTCCTATGGCTACACCTTC.

The chain joins TRBV3-1 (or the pseudogene TRBV3-2) to TRBJ1-2; the match to TRBD1 covers 8 bases. CDR1 LGHDT and CDR2 YNNKEL come from the germline V gene (reference sequence). J gave up 3 bases and V 7 bases, and 19 bases lay outside the gene matches. CDR3 length: 18 residues. The DNA for the CDR3 is TGTGCCAGCACCCCGATACAGGCCGTGGGACAGGCGGACTATGGCTACACCTTC. Translation gives CASTPIQAVGQADYGYTF.

V and J are TRBV4-3 and TRBJ1-1; D is uncertain. V was trimmed by 1 base and J by 0 bases, leaving 6 bases between them. The CDR3 sequence is 14 residues long. The germline gives CDR1 LGHNA, CDR2 YSLEER. The CDR3 spells CASSQAGMNTEAFF. The CDR3 DNA reads TGCGCCAGCAGCCAAGCCGGGATGAACACTGAAGCTTTCTTT.

V and J are TRBV5-1 and TRBJ2-1, with 7 bases aligning to TRBD2. The CDR3 has 17 residues. Germline trimming cut 0 bases from V and 4 bases from J; bases unmatched to any gene: 10. The V gene's germline CDR1 is SGHRS and CDR2 YFSETQ. The DNA of the CDR3 is TGCGCCAGCAGCTTGGATATCCCCCTAGCGGCATACAATGAGCAGTTCTTC. Its translation: CASSLDIPLAAYNEQFF.

The chain couples TRBV7-9 to TRBJ2-2; D may be TRBD2 (6 bases). This CDR3 contains 16 residues. Germline CDR1 is SEHNR and CDR2 is FQNEAQ (reference sequence). Trimming pared 6 bases from V and 2 bases from J, leaving 16 bases between. The CDR3 DNA sequence: TGTGCCAGCAGTCCGGTGGTAGCGGTAAACACCGGGGAGCTGTTTTTT. It codes for CASSPVVAVNTGELFF.

The CDR3 coding sequence is TGTGCCAGCAGCCAAGGACTCTCCTACGAGCAGTACGTC. Protein: CASSQGLSYEQYV. The genes are TRBV14 and TRBJ2-7; D call uncertain. CDR1 and CDR2 (germline): SGHDN, FVKESK. With 1 base removed from V and 0 bases from J, the gap between germline ends came to 4 bases. There are 13 residues in the CDR3.

This chain links TRBV5-4 with TRBJ2-3; TRBD2 aligns across 7 bases. The germline CDR1 and CDR2 sequences are SGHNT and YYREEE (reference sequence). After removal of 4 bases from V and 3 bases from J, the junction contained 8 bases not matched to a gene. This CDR3 has 15 amino acids. The CDR3 spells CASSEGLLGTDTQYF. As DNA, the CDR3 is TGTGCCAGCAGCGAGGGACTACTGGGGACAGATACGCAGTATTTT.

This clone was detected once. The chain is built from TRBV20-1 and TRBJ2-3; D is possibly TRBD2 (7 bases). Trimming took off 3 bases at V and 1 base at J, with 14 bases between the two ends. From germline, CDR1 is DFQATT and CDR2 SNEGSKA (reference sequence). The CDR3 sequence is 15 residues long. The DNA of the CDR3 is TGCAGTGCTAGTGGGGGCAGCGGGGGCACAGATACGCAGTATTTT. Translation gives CSASGGSGGTDTQYF.

The rearrangement joins TRBV5-1 to TRBJ1-3; D might be TRBD1 (5 bases). The V gene's germline CDR1 is SGHRS and CDR2 YFSETQ. This CDR3 is built from 16 residues. V lost 0 bases and J 2 bases, leaving 12 bases between the germline ends. CDR3 DNA sequence: TGCGCCAGCAGCTTGGAGGCAGGGATTGCTGGAAACACCATATATTTT. As protein: CASSLEAGIAGNTIYF.

The gene calls are TRBV9 and TRBJ2-2, with D perhaps matching TRBD1 or TRBD2 (6 bases each). Germline CDR1 and CDR2: SGDLS and YYNGEE. V was clipped by 5 bases and J by 7 bases, with 12 bases between them. The CDR3 has 13 residues. The CDR3 DNA sequence: TGTGCCAGCAGTGTACAGGGAGGCGGGGAGCTGTTTTTT. Protein product: CASSVQGGGELFF.

The chain uses TRBV20-1 and TRBJ2-1, with D hard to call. The CDR3 consists of 15 residues. With 3 bases removed from V and 0 bases from J, the gap between germline ends came to 12 bases. Germline V gene sequence: CDR1 DFQATT, CDR2 SNEGSKA (reference sequence). CDR3: CSASSIRSSYNEQFF. In DNA form, the CDR3 reads TGCAGTGCTAGTAGCATCCGGAGCTCCTACAATGAGCAGTTCTTC.

This clone turned up a few times. The chain carries TRBV20-1 and TRBJ2-3; 10 nucleotides agree with TRBD2. Trimming removed 3 bases from V and 0 bases from J; junction bases left unmatched: 9. The germline CDR1 and CDR2 sequences are DFQATT and SNEGSKA (reference sequence). The CDR3 runs to 17 residues. The DNA for the CDR3 is TGCAGTGCTAGTAGGCTAGCGGGAGCCTTTAGCACAGATACGCAGTATTTT. Amino acids: CSASRLAGAFSTDTQYF.

V is TRBV12-3 or TRBV12-4 and J is TRBJ2-3; 7 nucleotides align to TRBD1. V lost 10 bases, J lost 1 base, and 2 bases stayed unmatched. This CDR3 is built from 12 residues. The CDR3 reads CATGTGTDTQYF. In nucleotides, the CDR3 is TGTGCCACGGGGACAGGCACAGATACGCAGTATTTT.

The CDR3 sequence: CAISELIYNEQFF. DNA of the CDR3: TGTGCCATCAGTGAACTTATATACAATGAGCAGTTCTTC. V is TRBV10-3 and J is TRBJ2-1; D remains unclear. This CDR3 has 13 residues. The germline gives CDR1 ENHRY, CDR2 SYGVKD. Between the trimmed V and J ends, which lost 3 bases and 4 bases, there was a span of 7 bases.

The CDR3 loop reads CASSLTSGQGEYGYTF. Here the CDR3 DNA reads TGCGCCAGCAGCTTAACTTCGGGACAGGGCGAGTATGGCTACACCTTC. V is TRBV5-1 and J is TRBJ1-2, with 9 bases aligning to TRBD1. J lost 5 bases, V lost 2 bases, and 10 bases had no gene match. The CDR3 runs 16 residues. CDR1 SGHRS and CDR2 YFSETQ come from the germline V gene.